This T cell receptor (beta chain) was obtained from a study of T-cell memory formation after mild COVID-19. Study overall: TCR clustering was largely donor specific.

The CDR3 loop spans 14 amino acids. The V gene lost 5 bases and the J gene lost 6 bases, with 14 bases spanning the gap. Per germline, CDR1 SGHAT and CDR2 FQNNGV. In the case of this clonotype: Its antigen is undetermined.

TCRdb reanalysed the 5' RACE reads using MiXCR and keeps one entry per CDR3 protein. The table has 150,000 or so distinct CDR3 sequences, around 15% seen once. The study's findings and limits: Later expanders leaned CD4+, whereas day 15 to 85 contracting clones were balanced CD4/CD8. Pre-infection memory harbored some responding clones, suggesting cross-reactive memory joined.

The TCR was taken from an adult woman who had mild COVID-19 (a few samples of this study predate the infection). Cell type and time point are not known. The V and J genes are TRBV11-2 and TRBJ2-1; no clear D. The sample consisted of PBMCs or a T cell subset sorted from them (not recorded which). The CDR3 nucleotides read TGTGCCAGCAGCACCCAATCACCCCCCAATGAGCAGTTCTTC. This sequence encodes CASSTQSPPNEQFF.